This T cell receptor beta chain stems from a study of blood T cell repertoires in COVID-19. About the research overall: The study drew acute and convalescent COVID-19 samples from the United States, Italy and Spain. T cells, B-cell-depleted T cells, or PBMCs supplied cDNA or gDNA.

Germline V CDR1 and CDR2: MGHRA, YSYEKL. V lost 4 bases and J 0 bases, leaving 19 bases between the germline ends. This CDR3 region has 19 residues. As handled by the study authors: Amplification with reference gene primers provided the estimates of nucleated cell counts. Assay used: immunoSEQ multiplex PCR; TCRdb lists only in-frame clones, some missing. V and J calls and clone size follow that table, whereas D and trimming were derived from the DNA. Of approximately 230,000 clones listed, 84% are singletons. The chain employs TRBV4-1 and TRBJ2-6, with D tentatively TRBD1 (6 bases). The TCR sequence derives from a man aged 25 to 40 with active or convalescent COVID-19. The sample consisted of peripheral blood. The CDR3 here is CASSPGIRGRSSGANVLTF. In DNA form, the CDR3 reads TGCGCCAGCAGCCCGGGAATCAGGGGTCGCTCCTCTGGGGCCAACGTCCTGACTTTC.